The clone carrying this T cell receptor beta chain was counted only a few times. These data come from a study of blood T cells in healthy people across ages. Overall study: Template switching picked up about one barcoded beta molecule for each two T cells.

Trimming removed 3 bases from V and 9 bases from J; junction bases left unmatched: 5. Germline V gives CDR1 SGDLS, CDR2 YYNGEE. The CDR3 loop spans 13 amino acids. Alongside a J-beta primer mix, a sample-barcoded 5' primer served in a second PCR lasting about 7 to 11 cycles. Every sample gave at least 2.5 million paired-end reads containing CDR3. MiXCR, applied by TCRdb to the 5' RACE reads, yields one record per CDR3 protein. This sample has about 730,000 distinct CDR3 sequences, with roughly 43% found just once. This clonotype was obtained from a woman aged 55-69 years in good health. The V call is TRBV9, the J call TRBJ2-1; 8 nucleotides align to TRBD1. Material for sequencing was blood. Here the CDR3 DNA reads TGTGCCAGCAGCGCCGAGACAGGGGCTGAGCAGTTCTTC. Protein: CASSAETGAEQFF.